The 22 T cell receptor beta chains below all came from one sample that was sequenced in a study of T cells in localized non-small cell lung cancer. Libraries were prepared by immunoSEQ multiplex PCR; TCRdb keeps only in-frame clonotypes and omits some of them. The table records 50,000 to 60,000 clones, approximately 86% of them present only once. The sequences come from PBMCs, collected before any cancer treatment. The receptors here all came from a female donor with stage II lung adenocarcinoma.

This clone was counted a single time. This chain joins TRBV7-9 and TRBJ1-4, with a tentative D call TRBD1 (5 bases). This CDR3 comprises 15 residues. Trimming stripped 5 bases from V and 3 bases from J, with 13 bases between. CDR1 and CDR2 (germline): SEHNR, FQNEAQ (reference sequence). The CDR3 DNA follows: TGTGCCAGCAGCCCTAGGGGCAGAGCTAATGAAAAACTGTTTTTT. It encodes CASSPRGRANEKLFF.

V gene TRBV7-6 combines with J gene TRBJ2-5; D gene uncertain. The last part of the DNA fits TRBJ2-7 better; the J call may be wrong. Germline CDR1 reads SGHVS; CDR2 reads FNYEAQ. The CDR3 runs to 13 residues. The CDR3 nucleotides read TGTGCCAGCAGCCCGGGCCGCTGGTACGAGCAGTACTTC. Protein product: CASSPGRWYEQYF.

This clone came up once. The V call is TRBV5-1, the J call TRBJ2-3; 11 positions agree with TRBD2. Germline V gives CDR1 SGHRS, CDR2 YFSETQ. This CDR3 is built from 19 residues. After removal of 1 base from V and 0 bases from J, the junction contained 10 bases not matched to a gene. The CDR3 protein is CASSLRLAGGPGSTDTQYF. CDR3 nucleotide sequence: TGCGCCAGCAGCTTGCGGCTAGCGGGGGGCCCTGGGAGCACAGATACGCAGTATTTT.

The rearrangement links TRBV6-1 to TRBJ2-7; D possibly corresponds to TRBD1 (5 bases). The CDR3 loop spans 13 amino acids. Germline CDR1 MNHNS, CDR2 SASEGT. Trimming took 1 base from V and 9 from J, leaving 13 bases between them. CDR3 nucleotides: TGTGCCAGCAGTGAAGTGGAGAGTACAGGGCAGTACTTC. Amino acids: CASSEVESTGQYF.

This clone has only a few counts. The CDR3: CASSLGTGYEQYF. The CDR3 DNA reads TGTGCCAGCAGCTTAGGGACGGGCTACGAGCAGTACTTC. The rearrangement uses TRBV7-9 and TRBJ2-7; no clear D. The length of the CDR3 is 13 residues. V was cut by 1 base and J by 3 bases, with 7 bases left in between. Looked up from germline, CDR1 is SEHNR and CDR2 is FQNEAQ (reference sequence).

The CDR3 DNA sequence: TGTGCCAGCAGCTTGGGGCCGGGACAGGGACAAGAGACCCAGTACTTC. Translation: CASSLGPGQGQETQYF. The genes are TRBV5-6 and TRBJ2-5; TRBD1 matches 9 bases. Germline CDR1 SGHDT, CDR2 YYEEEE. This CDR3 has 16 amino acids. Germline trimming cut 0 bases from V and 2 bases from J; bases unmatched to any gene: 5.

The chain combines TRBV6-6 with TRBJ2-7, with D uncertain. The germline CDR1 and CDR2 sequences are MNHNY and SVGAGI (reference sequence). V lost 7 bases, J lost 4 bases, and 14 bases lay in between. This CDR3 contains 13 residues. CDR3 sequence: CASTPARSYEQYF. The CDR3, as DNA: TGTGCCAGCACCCCCGCGAGGTCTTACGAGCAGTACTTC.

This clone was counted only a few times. J is TRBJ2-2 and V is TRBV7-3; a possible D gene is TRBD2 (6 bases). From germline, CDR1 is SGHTA and CDR2 FQGTGA. V was pared by 5 bases and J by 1 base, with 14 bases between. This CDR3 spans 16 amino acids. This chain's CDR3 is CASSQNGGRNTGELFF. The CDR3 nucleotides read TGTGCCAGCAGCCAAAACGGGGGTAGGAACACCGGGGAGCTGTTTTTT.

Here the CDR3 reads CASSYHSTDQPQHF. In nucleotides, the CDR3 is TGTGCCAGCAGTTATCACAGCACGGATCAGCCCCAGCATTTT. The chain is built from TRBV6-6 and TRBJ1-5, with no clear D. The germline V gene encodes CDR1 MNHNY and CDR2 SVGAGI (reference sequence). The CDR3 runs 14 residues. The V and J ends lost 3 bases and 5 bases respectively, with 11 bases between them.

The chain couples TRBV9 to TRBJ2-1, with 13 positions matching TRBD2. V shed 2 bases, J shed 6 bases, and the junction held 2 bases outside the gene matches. Germline-derived CDR1 and CDR2 are SGDLS and YYNGEE. The CDR3 runs to 15 residues. For the CDR3, the DNA is TGTGCCAGCAGCGTTACTAGCGGGGGGGCCAATGAGCAGTTCTTC. This gives the protein CASSVTSGGANEQFF.

V and J are TRBV5-1 and TRBJ2-2; the D call may be TRBD1 or TRBD2 (5 bases each). V lost 5 bases and J lost 6, with 14 bases in between. CDR1 is SGHRS, CDR2 YFSETQ, per germline. CDR3 length equals 14 residues. CDR3 protein: CASRREGFSGELFF. CDR3 in DNA: TGCGCCAGCAGGAGAGAGGGGTTCTCCGGGGAGCTGTTTTTT.

The chain uses TRBV4-1 and TRBJ1-2; maybe TRBD1 (6 bases). V lost 0 bases to trimming and J lost 0 bases, with 11 bases between them. In germline, CDR1 is MGHRA, CDR2 YSYEKL. The length of the CDR3 is 16 residues. CDR3 sequence (DNA): TGCGCCAGCAGCCAAGAGGCAGGGGCCACTAACTATGGCTACACCTTC. Protein product: CASSQEAGATNYGYTF.

CDR3 in amino acids: CASSLGNYGYTF. CDR3 in DNA: TGCGCCAGCAGTCTTGGGAATTATGGCTACACCTTC. This sequence joins TRBV5-1 and TRBJ1-2; D is undetermined. The CDR3 has 12 amino acids. Trimming removed 5 bases from V and 5 bases from J, with 10 bases in between. In germline, CDR1 is SGHRS, CDR2 YFSETQ.

This clone was counted a single time. V is TRBV13 and J is TRBJ1-2, with TRBD1 matching 7 bases. Germline-derived CDR1 and CDR2 are PRHDT and FYEKMQ (reference sequence). V lost 3 bases to trimming and J lost 4 bases; unmatched junction nucleotides: 5. This CDR3 spans 14 amino acids. In DNA, the CDR3 is TGTGCCAGCAGCTTTCAGGGGGTCGGCTATGGCTACACCTTC. It yields the protein CASSFQGVGYGYTF.

J is TRBJ2-2 and V is TRBV4-1; 8 nucleotides align to TRBD2. Germline-derived CDR1 and CDR2 are MGHRA and YSYEKL. After removal of 3 bases from V and 1 base from J, the junction contained 7 bases not matched to a gene. CDR3 length equals 17 residues. DNA of the CDR3: TGCGCCAGCAGCCACCCCCGGGGGGGAAAGAACACCGGGGAGCTGTTTTTT. Translation gives CASSHPRGGKNTGELFF.

Here the CDR3 DNA reads TGTGCCAGCAGTGAAGGAGCCGGGAGGTATGGCTACACCTTC. Its translation is CASSEGAGRYGYTF. The J gene is TRBJ1-2, the V gene TRBV25-1, with no clear D. Germline CDR1 is MGHDK and CDR2 is SYGVNS. Trimming took off 2 bases at V and 5 bases at J, with 12 bases between the two ends. CDR3 size: 14 residues.

The V and J genes are TRBV4-1 and TRBJ1-1; maybe TRBD1 (6 bases). Trimming removed 4 bases at V and 3 bases at J, with 12 bases between. Germline CDR1 and CDR2: MGHRA and YSYEKL. The CDR3 extends over 14 amino acids. CDR3 sequence: CASSPRGRDTEAFF. Here the CDR3 DNA reads TGCGCCAGCAGCCCCAGGGGAAGGGACACTGAAGCTTTCTTT.

The chain uses TRBV21-1 and TRBJ1-1; TRBD1 is the table's D call and was not checked against the DNA. TRBV21-1 is a known pseudogene. The CDR3 length is 13 residues. CDR3 coding DNA: TGTGCCAGCAGCCCAACAGGGGGCACTGAAGCTTTCTTT. It encodes CASSPTGGTEAFF.

The rearrangement links TRBV7-9 to TRBJ1-4; no definite D call. The CDR3 covers 15 residues. V shed 1 base and J shed 4 bases, with 10 bases lying between them. Germline CDR1 is SEHNR and CDR2 is FQNEAQ (reference sequence). CDR3 amino acids: CASSLELVRNEKLFF. CDR3 sequence (DNA): TGTGCCAGCAGCTTAGAACTCGTCCGTAATGAAAAACTGTTTTTT.

The rearrangement uses TRBV10-3 and TRBJ2-5, with TRBD2 matching 10 bases. The V segment lost 7 bases and the J segment 7 bases; nucleotides outside the gene matches: 9. CDR3 length: 14 amino acids. CDR1 and CDR2 (germline): ENHRY, SYGVKD. The CDR3: CAITQDRLAGTQYF. DNA of the CDR3: TGTGCCATCACCCAAGACCGACTAGCGGGGACCCAGTACTTC.

The J gene is TRBJ1-4, the V gene TRBV6-6; no clear D gene. Trimming removed 4 bases from V and 8 bases from J, with 14 bases in between. Germline V lookup: CDR1 MNHNY, CDR2 SVGAGI (reference sequence). CDR3 size: 14 residues. Written as DNA, the CDR3 is TGTGCCAGCAGTTTGGGAATGATTTGGGAAAAACTGTTTTTT. It translates to CASSLGMIWEKLFF.

CDR3 amino acids: CASSTPQTGDDEQFF. The DNA of the CDR3 is TGTGCCAGCAGCACTCCCCAGACAGGTGACGATGAGCAGTTCTTC. The chain couples TRBV7-6 to TRBJ2-1, with D tentatively TRBD1 (6 bases). CDR1 is SGHVS and CDR2 is FNYEAQ in the germline V gene. Trimming removed 5 bases from V and 8 bases from J, with 19 bases in between. This CDR3 comprises 15 residues.